This T cell receptor beta chain was obtained from a study of blood T cell repertoires in COVID-19 (dated by TCRdb to the early 2020s). Study-wide context: Samples from collaborators originated in the United States, Italy and Spain and spanned both the acute and convalescent phases of COVID-19. The material from the prospective study consisted of cDNA or gDNA derived from T cells, B-cell-depleted T cells, or PBMCs. The dataset comprised deeply sampled blood TCRbeta repertoires from subjects exposed to, actively infected with, or recovered from COVID-19. The repertoires were made available in a free public database intended to serve as a resource for research on the immune response to SARS-CoV-2. The samples were drawn from two sources: the first 160 participants of the ongoing ImmuneRACE study, and approximately 1,300 subjects contributed by 6 global collaborators. A de-identified subject ID, COVID-19 status, age in years and sex were almost always included in the sample metadata. HLA class I and class II types, where available, came from metadata supplied by the sample provider rather than from assay-based typing. General conclusions and limits of the study: Clinical and demographic metadata were provided uncurated, with the amount varying by source and participant.

Participants in the prospective study were enrolled through a virtual design, were aged about 18 to 100 years, and lived in 24 United States geographic areas. In the prospective study, cohorts were assigned on the basis of participant-reported clinical history obtained from a screening survey and a study questionnaire. A participant counted as exposed if, within 2 weeks of entering the study, that participant had been in contact with someone who had a PCR-confirmed or clinician-diagnosed COVID-19 case. Each participant in the prospective study had whole blood, serum and a nasopharyngeal or oropharyngeal swab collected by mobile phlebotomists. Participants in the prospective study had the option to provide additional blood draws and questionnaires over a roughly 2-month period. Blood samples from the prospective study were shipped frozen or at room temperature prior to DNA extraction. On this clone itself: Its antigen remains undetermined. Base quality data are lacking; no much larger clone is found one base away.

TCRbeta CDR3 regions were amplified from genomic DNA using the immunoSEQ Assay, a bias-controlled multiplex PCR. The study's processing was this. Nucleated cell counts per sample were estimated from amplification of reference gene primers within the assay. To quantify the absolute abundance of each unique TCRbeta CDR3 rearrangement, sequence reads were collapsed and filtered. For each sample, productive Simpson clonality was calculated by taking the square root of Simpson's diversity index across productive rearrangements. TCRdb mirrors the immuneACCESS table, restricted to in-frame sequences. Some clones are absent from its copies; in checked studies, under half trace to an unresolved V gene, and the reason for the others is unknown. For V, J and clone size, that table is used; D and trimming come from the DNA. A total of 250,000 or so clones appear in this sample, approximately 88% of them only once. The ten largest account for around 3.6% of the sample.

V and J lose 5 bases and 4 bases, and a span of 8 bases separates them. The CDR3 covers 12 residues, taking in both the cysteine and the phenylalanine. Of all the DNA, just the CDR3 is kept, 36 bases in frame from base 1. The germline V gene sets CDR1 to SGHTA and CDR2 to FQGNSA. Specimen: PBMCs or T cells enriched from blood (not recorded which). The clonotype originates from a woman aged 25 to 39 who had been exposed to COVID-19. Recombination connected TRBV7-2 to TRBJ2-5; a confident D gene designation cannot be given. The CDR3 region has the sequence CASSPSRETQYF. Read as DNA, the sequence is TGTGCCAGCAGCCCTAGTAGAGAGACCCAGTACTTC.